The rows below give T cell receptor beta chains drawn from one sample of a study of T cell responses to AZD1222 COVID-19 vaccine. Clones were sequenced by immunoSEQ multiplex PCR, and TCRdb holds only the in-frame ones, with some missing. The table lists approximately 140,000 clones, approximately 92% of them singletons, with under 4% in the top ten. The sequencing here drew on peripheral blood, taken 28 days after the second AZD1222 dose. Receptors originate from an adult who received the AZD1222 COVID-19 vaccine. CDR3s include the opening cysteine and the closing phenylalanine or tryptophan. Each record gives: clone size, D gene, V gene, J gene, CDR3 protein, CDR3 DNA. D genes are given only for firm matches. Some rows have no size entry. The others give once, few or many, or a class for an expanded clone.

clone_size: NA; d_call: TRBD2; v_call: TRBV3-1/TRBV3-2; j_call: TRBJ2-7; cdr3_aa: CASSQGQGGPYEQYF; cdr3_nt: TGTGCCAGCAGCCAAGGGCAGGGAGGGCCCTACGAGCAGTACTTC
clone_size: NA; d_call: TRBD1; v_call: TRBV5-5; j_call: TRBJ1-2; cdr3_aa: CASSSGQGAGNGYTF; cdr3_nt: TGTGCCAGCAGCTCTGGACAGGGGGCAGGAAATGGCTACACCTTC
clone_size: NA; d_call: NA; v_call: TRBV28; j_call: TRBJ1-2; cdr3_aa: CASSRRATTNYGYTF; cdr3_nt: TGTGCCAGCAGTCGCCGGGCAACAACTAACTATGGCTACACCTTC
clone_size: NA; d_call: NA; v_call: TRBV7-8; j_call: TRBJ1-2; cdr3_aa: CASSLAGRVDGYTF; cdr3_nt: TGTGCCAGCAGCTTAGCGGGAAGGGTGGATGGCTACACCTTC
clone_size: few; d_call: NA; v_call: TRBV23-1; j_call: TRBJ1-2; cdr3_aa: CASSQSLFFLVNRKLHGYTF; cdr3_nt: TGCGCCAGCAGTCAATCCCTCTTTTTTCTCGTTAATCGGAAACTCCATGGCTACACCTTC
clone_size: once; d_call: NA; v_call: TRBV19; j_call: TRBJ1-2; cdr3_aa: CASSIKTDHDLYGYTF; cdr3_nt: TGTGCCAGTAGTATCAAGACAGATCACGATCTCTATGGCTACACCTTC
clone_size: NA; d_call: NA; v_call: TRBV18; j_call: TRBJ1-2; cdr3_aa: CASSPLSANYGYTF; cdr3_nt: TGTGCCAGCTCACCACTATCCGCTAACTATGGCTACACCTTC
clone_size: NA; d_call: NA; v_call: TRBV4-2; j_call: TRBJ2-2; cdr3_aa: CASSQDPLKGFGGELFF; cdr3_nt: TGTGCCAGCAGCCAAGATCCACTAAAGGGTTTCGGCGGGGAGCTGTTTTTT
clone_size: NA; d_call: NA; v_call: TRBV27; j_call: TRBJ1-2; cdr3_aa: CASSLSTDGGSANYGYTF; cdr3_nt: TGTGCCAGCAGTTTATCGACGGACGGGGGGAGTGCTAACTATGGCTACACCTTC
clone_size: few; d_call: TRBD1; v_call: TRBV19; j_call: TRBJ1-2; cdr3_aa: CATYGEWTGKNGYTF; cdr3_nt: TGTGCCACCTACGGAGAGTGGACAGGGAAAAATGGCTACACCTTC
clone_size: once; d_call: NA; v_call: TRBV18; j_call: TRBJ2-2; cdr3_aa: CASSPLDSYTGELFF; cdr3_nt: TGTGCCAGCTCACCCCTCGACAGTTACACCGGGGAGCTGTTTTTT
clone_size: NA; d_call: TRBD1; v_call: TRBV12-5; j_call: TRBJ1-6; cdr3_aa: CASGDPPGTGLGNSPLHF; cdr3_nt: TGTGCTAGTGGCGACCCCCCCGGGACAGGGCTGGGTAATTCACCCCTCCACTTT
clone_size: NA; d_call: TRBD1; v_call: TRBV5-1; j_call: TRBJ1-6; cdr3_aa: CASSSWDSNSPLHF; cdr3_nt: TGCGCCAGCAGCTCCTGGGACAGCAATTCACCCCTCCACTTT
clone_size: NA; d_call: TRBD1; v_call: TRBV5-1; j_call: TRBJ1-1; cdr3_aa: CASSLKGQGGAEAFF; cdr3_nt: TGCGCCAGCAGCTTGAAGGGACAGGGCGGCGCTGAAGCTTTCTTT
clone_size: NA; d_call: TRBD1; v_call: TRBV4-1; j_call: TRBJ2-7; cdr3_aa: CASSQPRGRTFNEQYF; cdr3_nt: TGCGCCAGCAGCCAACCCAGGGGGCGGACGTTCAACGAGCAGTACTTC
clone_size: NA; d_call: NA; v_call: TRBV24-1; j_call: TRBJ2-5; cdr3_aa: CATSDSPSQTQYF; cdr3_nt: TGTGCCACCAGTGATTCCCCTTCGCAGACCCAGTACTTC
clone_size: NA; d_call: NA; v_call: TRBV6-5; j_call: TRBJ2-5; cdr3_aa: CASRLDRGGETQYF; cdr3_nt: TGTGCCAGCAGGTTAGACCGGGGCGGAGAGACCCAGTACTTC
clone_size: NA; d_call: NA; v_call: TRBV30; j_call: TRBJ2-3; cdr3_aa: CAWSVLGGEADTQYF; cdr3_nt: TGTGCCTGGAGTGTACTGGGGGGCGAGGCAGATACGCAGTATTTT
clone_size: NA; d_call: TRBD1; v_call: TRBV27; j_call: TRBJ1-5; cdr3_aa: CASSPGYRGSNQPQHF; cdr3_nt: TGTGCCAGCAGCCCAGGATACAGGGGTAGCAATCAGCCCCAGCATTTT
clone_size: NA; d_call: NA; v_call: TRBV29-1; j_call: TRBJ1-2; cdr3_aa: CSAGLLYGYTF; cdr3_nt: TGCAGCGCAGGACTTCTATATGGCTACACCTTC
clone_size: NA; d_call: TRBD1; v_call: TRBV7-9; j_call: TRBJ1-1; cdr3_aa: CASSLTGTEAFF; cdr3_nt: TGTGCCAGCAGCTTGACAGGGACTGAAGCTTTCTTT
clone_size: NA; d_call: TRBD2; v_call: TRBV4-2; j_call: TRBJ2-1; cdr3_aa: CASSQGVGGRAQNNEQFF; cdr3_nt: TGTGCCAGCAGCCAAGGGGTAGGCGGGAGGGCTCAGAACAATGAGCAGTTCTTC
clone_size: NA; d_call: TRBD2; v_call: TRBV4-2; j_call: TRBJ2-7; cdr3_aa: CASSQEPLAAESSYEQYF; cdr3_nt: TGTGCCAGCAGCCAGGAACCTCTAGCGGCAGAGAGCTCCTACGAGCAGTACTTC
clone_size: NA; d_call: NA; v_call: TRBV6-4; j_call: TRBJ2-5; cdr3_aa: CASSDQAMGAQYF; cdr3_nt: TGTGCCAGCAGTGACCAAGCCATGGGGGCCCAGTACTTC
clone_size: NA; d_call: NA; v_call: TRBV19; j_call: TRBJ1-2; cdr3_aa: CASTPRGLTGYTF; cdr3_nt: TGTGCCAGTACCCCCCGGGGCCTGACGGGCTACACCTTC
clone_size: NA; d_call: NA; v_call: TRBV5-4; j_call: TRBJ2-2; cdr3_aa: CASSPAGAALTAGELFF; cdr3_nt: TGTGCCAGCAGCCCCGCTGGGGCAGCCCTCACTGCCGGGGAGCTGTTTTTT
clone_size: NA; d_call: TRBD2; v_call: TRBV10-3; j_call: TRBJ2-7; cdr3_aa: CAISWSGGTYEQYF; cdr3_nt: TGTGCCATCAGTTGGTCGGGAGGGACCTACGAGCAGTACTTC
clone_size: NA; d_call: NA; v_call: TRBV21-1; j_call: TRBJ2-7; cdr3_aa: CASSKTSEGYEQYF; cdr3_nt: TGTGCCAGCAGCAAGACTAGCGAAGGGTACGAGCAGTACTTC
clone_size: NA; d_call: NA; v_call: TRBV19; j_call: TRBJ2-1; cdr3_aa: CASSIAHSYNEQFF; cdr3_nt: TGTGCCAGTAGTATAGCGCATTCCTACAATGAGCAGTTCTTC
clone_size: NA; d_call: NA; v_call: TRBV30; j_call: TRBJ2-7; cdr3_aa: CAWSVSVYEQYF; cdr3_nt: TGTGCCTGGAGTGTTAGCGTCTACGAGCAGTACTTC
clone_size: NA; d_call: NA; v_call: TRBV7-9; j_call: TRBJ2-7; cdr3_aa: CASSKTGTGGYEQYF; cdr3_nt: TGTGCCAGCAGCAAAACCGGGACCGGGGGCTACGAGCAGTACTTC
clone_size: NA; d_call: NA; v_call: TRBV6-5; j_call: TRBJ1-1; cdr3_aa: CASSATVSTEAFF; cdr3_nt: TGTGCCAGCAGCGCCACAGTTTCCACTGAAGCTTTCTTT
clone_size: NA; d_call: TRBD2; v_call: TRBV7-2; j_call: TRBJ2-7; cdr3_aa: CASSFSGRESEQYF; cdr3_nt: TGTGCCAGCAGCTTTAGCGGGAGGGAATCCGAGCAGTACTTC
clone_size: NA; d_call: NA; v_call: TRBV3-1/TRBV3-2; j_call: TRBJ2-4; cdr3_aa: CASSPPRGLAKNIQYF; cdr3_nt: TGTGCCAGCAGCCCGCCCAGAGGGCTAGCCAAAAACATTCAGTACTTC
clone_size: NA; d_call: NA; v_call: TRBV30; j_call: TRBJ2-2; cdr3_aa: CAWSVLSTGELFF; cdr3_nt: TGTGCCTGGAGTGTACTATCCACCGGGGAGCTGTTTTTT
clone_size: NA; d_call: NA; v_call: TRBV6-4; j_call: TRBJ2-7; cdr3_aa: CASSDLLDRYSYEQYF; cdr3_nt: TGTGCCAGCAGTGACTTACTGGACAGATACTCCTACGAGCAGTACTTC
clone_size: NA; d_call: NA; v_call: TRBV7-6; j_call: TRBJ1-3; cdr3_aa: CASSLSVREGSGNTIYF; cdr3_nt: TGTGCCAGCAGCTTAAGCGTCAGGGAGGGCTCTGGAAACACCATATATTTT
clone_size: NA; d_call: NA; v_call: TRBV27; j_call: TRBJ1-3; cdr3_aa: CASSFDTSGNTIYF; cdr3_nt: TGTGCCAGCAGTTTTGACACCTCTGGAAACACCATATATTTT
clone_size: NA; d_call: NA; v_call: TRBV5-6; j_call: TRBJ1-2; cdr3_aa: CASSYTGTVIYGYTF; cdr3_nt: TGTGCCAGCAGCTATACCGGGACGGTGATCTATGGCTACACCTTC
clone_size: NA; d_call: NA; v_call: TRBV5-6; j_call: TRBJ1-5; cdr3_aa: CASRAFLGDSNQPQHF; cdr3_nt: TGTGCCAGCCGGGCTTTCCTTGGGGACAGCAATCAGCCCCAGCATTTT
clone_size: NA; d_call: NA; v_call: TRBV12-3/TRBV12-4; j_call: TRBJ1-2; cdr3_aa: CASSLFSASGYTF; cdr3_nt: TGTGCCAGCAGTTTATTCTCCGCTAGCGGCTACACCTTC
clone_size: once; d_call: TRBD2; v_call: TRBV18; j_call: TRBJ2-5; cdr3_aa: CASSYAGLATQETQYF; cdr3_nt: TGTGCCAGCTCATACGCGGGACTAGCGACCCAAGAGACCCAGTACTTC
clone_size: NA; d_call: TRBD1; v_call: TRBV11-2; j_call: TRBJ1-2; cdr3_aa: CASSSPQGKGANYGYTF; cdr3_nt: TGTGCCAGCAGCTCTCCACAGGGGAAAGGGGCTAACTATGGCTACACCTTC
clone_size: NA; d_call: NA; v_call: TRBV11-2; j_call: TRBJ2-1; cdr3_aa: CASSLDRVQGGEQFF; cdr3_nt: TGTGCCAGCAGCTTAGACAGGGTGCAAGGCGGGGAGCAGTTCTTC
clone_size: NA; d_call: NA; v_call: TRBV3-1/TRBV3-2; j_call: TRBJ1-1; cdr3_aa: CASSGPGGEAFF; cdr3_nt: TGTGCCAGCAGCGGACCCGGGGGTGAAGCTTTCTTT
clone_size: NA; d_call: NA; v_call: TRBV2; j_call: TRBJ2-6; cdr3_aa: CASSELRDSGANVLTF; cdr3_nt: TGTGCCAGCAGTGAGTTGAGAGACTCTGGGGCCAACGTCCTGACTTTC
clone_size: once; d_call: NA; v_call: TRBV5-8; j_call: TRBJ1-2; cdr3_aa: CASSFGPSGLTF; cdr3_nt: TGTGCCAGCAGCTTTGGACCCTCCGGCCTCACCTTC
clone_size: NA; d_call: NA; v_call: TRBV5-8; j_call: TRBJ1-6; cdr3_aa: CASSSIQGYNSPLHF; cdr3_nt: TGTGCCAGCAGCTCCATCCAGGGCTATAATTCACCCCTCCACTTT
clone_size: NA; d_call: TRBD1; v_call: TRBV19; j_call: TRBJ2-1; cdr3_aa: CASSISGTVINEQFF; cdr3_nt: TGTGCCAGTAGTATATCAGGGACAGTGATCAATGAGCAGTTCTTC
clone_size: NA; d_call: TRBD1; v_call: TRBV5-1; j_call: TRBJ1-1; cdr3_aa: CASSPPGTGGTEAFF; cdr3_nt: TGCGCCAGCAGCCCGCCCGGGACAGGGGGAACTGAAGCTTTCTTT